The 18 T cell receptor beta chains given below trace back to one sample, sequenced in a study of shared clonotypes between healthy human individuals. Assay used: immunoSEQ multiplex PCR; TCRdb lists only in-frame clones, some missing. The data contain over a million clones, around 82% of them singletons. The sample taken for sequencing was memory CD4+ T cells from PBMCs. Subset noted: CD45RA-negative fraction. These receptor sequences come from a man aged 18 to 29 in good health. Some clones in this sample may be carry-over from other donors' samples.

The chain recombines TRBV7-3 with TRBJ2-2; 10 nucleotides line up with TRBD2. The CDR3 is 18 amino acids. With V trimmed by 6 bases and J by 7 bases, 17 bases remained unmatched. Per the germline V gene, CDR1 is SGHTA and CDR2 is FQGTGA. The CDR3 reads CASSPTLAGGAGNGELFF. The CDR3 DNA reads TGTGCCAGCAGTCCCACTTTAGCGGGAGGCGCTGGGAACGGGGAGCTGTTTTTT.

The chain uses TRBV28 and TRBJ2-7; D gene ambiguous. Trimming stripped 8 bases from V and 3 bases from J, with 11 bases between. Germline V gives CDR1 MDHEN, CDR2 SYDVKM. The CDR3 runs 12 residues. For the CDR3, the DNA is TGTGCCAGCGGTGAACAAGGCTACGAGCAGTACTTC. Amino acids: CASGEQGYEQYF. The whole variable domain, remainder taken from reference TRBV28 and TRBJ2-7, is DVKVTQSSRYLVKRTGEKVFLECVQDMDHENMFWYRQDPGLGLRLIYFSYDVKMKEKGDIPEGYSVSREKKERFSLILESASTNQTSMYLCASGEQGYEQYFGPGTRLTVT.

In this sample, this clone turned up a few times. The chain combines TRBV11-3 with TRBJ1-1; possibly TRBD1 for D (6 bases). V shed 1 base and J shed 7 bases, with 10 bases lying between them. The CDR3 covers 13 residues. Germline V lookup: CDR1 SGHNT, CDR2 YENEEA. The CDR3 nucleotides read TGTGCCAGCAGCTTAGTCGAGGGGGGTGAAGCTTTCTTT. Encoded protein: CASSLVEGGEAFF.

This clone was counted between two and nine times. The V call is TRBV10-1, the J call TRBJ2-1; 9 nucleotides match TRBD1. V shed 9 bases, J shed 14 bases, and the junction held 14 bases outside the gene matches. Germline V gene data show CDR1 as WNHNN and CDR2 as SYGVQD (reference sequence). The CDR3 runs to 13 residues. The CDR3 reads CARFLGLGTGKFF. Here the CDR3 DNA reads TGCGCCAGGTTTCTAGGCCTCGGGACAGGGAAGTTCTTC.

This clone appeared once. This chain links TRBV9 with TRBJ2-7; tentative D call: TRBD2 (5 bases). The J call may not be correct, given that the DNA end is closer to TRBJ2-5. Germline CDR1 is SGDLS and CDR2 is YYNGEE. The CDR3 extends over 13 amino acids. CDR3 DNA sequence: TGTGCCAGCAGCGCGACTATATCAGAGACCCAGTACTTC. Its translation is CASSATISETQYF.

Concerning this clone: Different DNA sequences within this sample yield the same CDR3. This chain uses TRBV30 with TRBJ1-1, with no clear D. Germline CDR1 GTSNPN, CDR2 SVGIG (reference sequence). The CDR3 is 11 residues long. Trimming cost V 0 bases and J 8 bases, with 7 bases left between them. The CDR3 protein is CAWSVTSEAFF. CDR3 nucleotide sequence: TGTGCCTGGAGTGTAACATCCGAAGCTTTCTTT.

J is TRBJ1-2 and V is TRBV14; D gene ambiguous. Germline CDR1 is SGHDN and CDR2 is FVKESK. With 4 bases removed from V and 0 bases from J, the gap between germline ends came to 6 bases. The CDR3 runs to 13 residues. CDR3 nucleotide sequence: TGTGCCAGCAGCCCCAGCGCTAACTATGGCTACACCTTC. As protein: CASSPSANYGYTF.

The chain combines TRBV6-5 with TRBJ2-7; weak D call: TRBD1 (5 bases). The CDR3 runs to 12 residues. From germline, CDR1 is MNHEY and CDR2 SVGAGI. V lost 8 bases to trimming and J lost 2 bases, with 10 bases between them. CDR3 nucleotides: TGTGCCAGCCAAGGGGATGCCTACGAGCAGTACTTC. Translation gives CASQGDAYEQYF.

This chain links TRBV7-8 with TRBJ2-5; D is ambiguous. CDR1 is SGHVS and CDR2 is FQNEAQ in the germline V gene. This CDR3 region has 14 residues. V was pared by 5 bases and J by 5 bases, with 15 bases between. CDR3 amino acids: CASSKVVQRETQYF. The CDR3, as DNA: TGTGCCAGCAGCAAAGTGGTGCAGAGGGAGACCCAGTACTTC.

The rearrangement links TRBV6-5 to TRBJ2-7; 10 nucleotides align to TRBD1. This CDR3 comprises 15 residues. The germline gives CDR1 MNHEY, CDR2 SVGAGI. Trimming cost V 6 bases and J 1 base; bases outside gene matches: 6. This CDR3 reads CASRSDRGGSYEQYF. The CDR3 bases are TGTGCCAGCAGATCGGACAGGGGGGGTTCCTACGAGCAGTACTTC.

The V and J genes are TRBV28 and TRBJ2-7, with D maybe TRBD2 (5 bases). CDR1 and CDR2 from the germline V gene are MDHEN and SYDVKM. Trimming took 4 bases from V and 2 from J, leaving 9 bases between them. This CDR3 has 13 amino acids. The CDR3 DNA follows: TGTGCCAGCAGTTGGACTGTAGCCTACGAGCAGTACTTC. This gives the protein CASSWTVAYEQYF.

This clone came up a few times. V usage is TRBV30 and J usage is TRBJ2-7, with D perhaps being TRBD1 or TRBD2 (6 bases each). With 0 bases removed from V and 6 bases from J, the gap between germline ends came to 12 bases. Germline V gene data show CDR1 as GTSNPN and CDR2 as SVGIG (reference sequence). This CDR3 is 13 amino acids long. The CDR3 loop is CAWSVGGGLEQYF. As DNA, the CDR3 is TGTGCCTGGAGTGTAGGTGGGGGGCTCGAGCAGTACTTC.

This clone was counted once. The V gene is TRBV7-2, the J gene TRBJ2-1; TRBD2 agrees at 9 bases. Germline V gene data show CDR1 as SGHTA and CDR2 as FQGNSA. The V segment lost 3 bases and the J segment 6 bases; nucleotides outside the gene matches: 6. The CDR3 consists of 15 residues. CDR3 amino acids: CASSFSGSWGNEQFF. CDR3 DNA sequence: TGTGCCAGCAGCTTTAGCGGGAGTTGGGGCAATGAGCAGTTCTTC.

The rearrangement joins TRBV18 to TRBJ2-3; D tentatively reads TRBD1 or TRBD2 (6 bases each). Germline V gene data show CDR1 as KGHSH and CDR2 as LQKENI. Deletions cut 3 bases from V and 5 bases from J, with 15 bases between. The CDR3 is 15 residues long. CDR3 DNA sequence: TGTGCCAGCTCACCCCGACAGGCGGGATTAGATACGCAGTATTTT. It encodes CASSPRQAGLDTQYF.

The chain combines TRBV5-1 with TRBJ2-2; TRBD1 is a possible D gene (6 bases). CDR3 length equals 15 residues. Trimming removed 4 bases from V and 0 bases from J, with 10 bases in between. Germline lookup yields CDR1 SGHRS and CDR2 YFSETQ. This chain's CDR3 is CASSPDRPNTGELFF. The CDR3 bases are TGCGCCAGCAGCCCTGACAGGCCGAACACCGGGGAGCTGTTTTTT.

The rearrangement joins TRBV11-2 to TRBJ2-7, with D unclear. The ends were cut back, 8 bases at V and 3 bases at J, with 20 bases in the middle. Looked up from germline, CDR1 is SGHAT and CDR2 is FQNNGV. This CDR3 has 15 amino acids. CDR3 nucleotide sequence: TGTGCCAGCGCCCCCGGGCCGACCTCTGTCTACGAGCAGTACTTC. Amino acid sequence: CASAPGPTSVYEQYF.

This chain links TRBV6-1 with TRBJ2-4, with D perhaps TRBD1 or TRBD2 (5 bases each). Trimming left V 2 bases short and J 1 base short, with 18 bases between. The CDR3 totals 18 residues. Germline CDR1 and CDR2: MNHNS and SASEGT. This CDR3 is CASSESGPGTLAKNIQYF. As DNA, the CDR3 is TGTGCCAGCAGTGAATCGGGACCGGGCACTCTGGCCAAAAACATTCAGTACTTC.

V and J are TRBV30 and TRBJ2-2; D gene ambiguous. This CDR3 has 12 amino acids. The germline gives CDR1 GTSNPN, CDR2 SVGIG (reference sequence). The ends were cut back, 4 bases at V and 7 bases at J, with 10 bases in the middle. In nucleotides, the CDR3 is TGTGCCTGGATCCGGGTTCACGGGGAGCTGTTTTTT. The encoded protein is CAWIRVHGELFF.